The next 22 T cell receptor beta chains were all read from a single sample in a study of CD8+ T cells in alopecia areata. Treatment noted: oral pan-JAK inhibitor, 5-10 mg twice daily. Extracted RNA was reverse transcribed into cDNA, the sequencing template. Using immunoSEQ multiplex PCR, the repertoire was profiled, and TCRdb retains in-frame clones only, with some absent. The sample yields under 250,000 clones, about 50% seen once. The starting material was CD4+ T cells sorted from blood, obtained at week 4, from a patient treated with tofacitinib. The receptors here all came from a human donor with alopecia areata.

The chain employs TRBV2 and TRBJ2-2, with D possibly matching TRBD1 (6 bases). This CDR3 has 15 amino acids. The V and J ends lost 1 base and 1 base respectively, with 7 bases between them. Germline CDR1 is SNHLY and CDR2 is FYNNEI. The CDR3 region is CASSEVGGNTGELFF. CDR3 in DNA: TGTGCCAGCAGTGAAGTAGGGGGGAACACCGGGGAGCTGTTTTTT.

This clone was detected only a few times. The V call is TRBV15, the J call TRBJ2-2; a possible D gene is TRBD1 (6 bases). The CDR3 loop spans 21 amino acids. Germline V gene data show CDR1 as LNHNV and CDR2 as YYDKDF (reference sequence). Between the trimmed V and J ends, which lost 3 bases and 5 bases, there was a span of 31 bases. This CDR3 reads CATSSFLGLGRPGAGTGELFF. The CDR3 nucleotides are TGTGCCACCAGCAGTTTTCTCGGACTCGGGCGGCCAGGGGCTGGTACCGGGGAGCTGTTTTTT.

This clone was counted between two and nine times. This sequence joins TRBV19 and TRBJ1-1; D is unresolved. CDR1 and CDR2 from the germline V gene are LNHDA and SQIVND (reference sequence). CDR3 length: 12 amino acids. The V and J ends lost 3 bases and 5 bases respectively, with 7 bases between them. CDR3: CASSMSGTEAFF. The CDR3 coding sequence is TGTGCCAGTAGTATGAGTGGGACTGAAGCTTTCTTT.

The chain couples TRBV4-3 to TRBJ1-1, with D possibly being TRBD1 (6 bases). This CDR3 comprises 15 residues. CDR1 is LGHNA, CDR2 YSLEER, per germline. V lost 4 bases and J 8 bases, leaving 20 bases between the germline ends. The CDR3 DNA reads TGCGCCAGCAGCCGCGAACAGGGAGTGTCGGGAGAAGCTTTCTTT. Its protein is CASSREQGVSGEAFF.

The V call is TRBV27, the J call TRBJ2-1, with D perhaps assigned TRBD1 or TRBD2 (6 bases each). This CDR3 region has 14 residues. Trimming left V 5 bases short and J 6 bases short, with 14 bases between. Germline V gene data show CDR1 as MNHEY and CDR2 as SMNVEV (reference sequence). CDR3 sequence: CASSRGAAGNEQFF. CDR3 nucleotide sequence: TGTGCCAGCAGTAGGGGGGCTGCGGGCAATGAGCAGTTCTTC.

This chain uses TRBV7-9 with TRBJ1-1; D gene unclear. V was clipped by 5 bases and J by 5 bases, with 15 bases between them. The V gene's germline CDR1 is SEHNR and CDR2 FQNEAQ (reference sequence). The CDR3 runs 14 residues. The CDR3 DNA follows: TGTGCCAGCAGCACCCCCGGGAGGCGGACTGAAGCTTTCTTT. It is translated as CASSTPGRRTEAFF.

The chain links TRBV30 to TRBJ2-3; weak D call: TRBD2 (5 bases). The CDR3 sequence is 12 residues long. With 5 bases removed from V and 2 bases from J, the gap between germline ends came to 8 bases. Germline V gene data show CDR1 as GTSNPN and CDR2 as SVGIG (reference sequence). CDR3 sequence (DNA): TGTGCCTGGGCTGGACTCACAGATACGCAGTATTTT. Protein product: CAWAGLTDTQYF.

The chain is built from TRBV18 and TRBJ1-5, with 8 bases lining up with TRBD1. Germline CDR1 and CDR2: KGHSH and LQKENI. The trim removed 3 bases at V and 0 bases at J, leaving 4 bases unmatched. CDR3 size: 16 residues. The CDR3 loop is CASSPDRGGSNQPQHF. DNA for the CDR3: TGTGCCAGCTCACCCGACAGGGGCGGTAGCAATCAGCCCCAGCATTTT.

There are many counts of this clone. The chain carries TRBV5-5 and TRBJ2-7; D possibly corresponds to TRBD2 (6 bases). The CDR3 consists of 13 residues. The germline CDR1 and CDR2 sequences are SGHKS and YYEKEE (reference sequence). Deletions cut 5 bases from V and 0 bases from J, with 9 bases between. For the CDR3, the DNA is TGTGCCAGCAGTTGGGACTTCTCCTACGAGCAGTACTTC. Translation gives CASSWDFSYEQYF.

The J gene is TRBJ2-1, the V gene TRBV15, with D possibly TRBD2 on 6 matching bases. The V gene lost 4 bases and the J gene lost 6 bases, with 16 bases spanning the gap. There are 15 residues in the CDR3. The germline V gene has CDR1 LNHNV and CDR2 YYDKDF (reference sequence). CDR3 sequence: CATSKGRLGLNEQFF. CDR3 nucleotides: TGTGCCACCAGCAAAGGGAGGCTAGGCCTCAATGAGCAGTTCTTC. The full variable domain, its missing parts supplied by reference TRBV15 and TRBJ2-1, is DAMVIQNPRYQVTQFGKPVTLSCSQTLNHNVMYWYQQKSSQAPKLLFHYYDKDFNNEADTPDNFQSRRPNTSFCFLDIRSPGLGDTAMYLCATSKGRLGLNEQFFGPGTRLTVL.

The V gene is TRBV7-2, the J gene TRBJ2-1; D assignment may be TRBD1 or TRBD2 (7 bases each). Germline CDR1 SGHTA, CDR2 FQGNSA. V gave up 4 bases and J gave up 9 bases, with 16 bases separating them. CDR3 length equals 14 residues. CDR3 nucleotide sequence: TGTGCCAGCAGCTCCAGGGGGGGGGCGAGTGAGCAGTTCTTC. As protein: CASSSRGGASEQFF.

V and J are TRBV29-1 and TRBJ1-1; 9 positions agree with TRBD1. CDR3 length equals 14 residues. Trimming took 1 base from V and 5 from J; bases not matched to a gene: 5. Germline V gives CDR1 SQVTM, CDR2 ANQGSEA. The CDR3 coding sequence is TGCAGCGTTGAAGTTGCGGGACAGGGTACTGAAGCTTTCTTT. As protein: CSVEVAGQGTEAFF.

The chain carries TRBV19 and TRBJ1-1; no clear D. Trimming removed 0 bases from V and 5 bases from J, with 7 bases in between. Germline V lookup: CDR1 LNHDA, CDR2 SQIVND (reference sequence). The length of the CDR3 is 13 residues. In nucleotides, the CDR3 is TGTGCCAGTAGTATAGATCGAAAAACTGAAGCTTTCTTT. Its translation is CASSIDRKTEAFF.

This clone turned up a few times. The gene calls are TRBV5-1 and TRBJ2-1, with D unresolved. The CDR3 length is 10 residues. Germline V gene data show CDR1 as SGHRS and CDR2 as YFSETQ. V lost 10 bases and J lost 5, with 7 bases in between. The CDR3 region has the DNA TGCGCCTCTGGGAACAATGAGCAGTTCTTC. It codes for CASGNNEQFF.

V is TRBV10-3 and J is TRBJ2-5; D possibly corresponds to TRBD2 (6 bases). Germline loops: CDR1 ENHRY, CDR2 SYGVKD. Deletions cut 5 bases from V and 2 bases from J, with 9 bases between. The CDR3 length is 13 residues. The CDR3 bases are TGTGCCATCAGTTCGGGGGAGCAAGAGACCCAGTACTTC. Its protein is CAISSGEQETQYF.

This clone was seen a single time. CDR3 protein: CASSLLAGFSEQYF. The CDR3 DNA reads TGCGCCAGCAGCTTGCTAGCGGGGTTTTCCGAGCAGTACTTC. This chain links TRBV5-1 with TRBJ2-7; 9 bases map to TRBD2. Per germline, CDR1 SGHRS and CDR2 YFSETQ. Trimming took 1 base from V and 6 from J; bases not matched to a gene: 5. The CDR3 covers 14 residues.

V and J are TRBV19 and TRBJ2-6, with D perhaps being TRBD1 or TRBD2 (5 bases each). Per the germline V gene, CDR1 is LNHDA and CDR2 is SQIVND (reference sequence). Trimming took off 5 bases at V and 3 bases at J, with 8 bases between the two ends. CDR3 size: 14 residues. As DNA, the CDR3 is TGTGCCAGTAGTCAGGGAGTTGGGGCCAACGTCCTGACTTTC. Translation gives CASSQGVGANVLTF.

The chain recombines TRBV29-1 with TRBJ1-2; 7 nucleotides line up with TRBD1. Trimming removed 0 bases from V and 4 bases from J; junction bases left unmatched: 5. This CDR3 is 14 amino acids long. Germline loops: CDR1 SQVTM, CDR2 ANQGSEA. DNA for the CDR3: TGCAGCGTTGAAGACCGGGGACAGATCTATGGCTACACCTTC. The encoded protein is CSVEDRGQIYGYTF.

V and J are TRBV18 and TRBJ1-3; D is undetermined. There are 15 residues in the CDR3. V shed 0 bases and J shed 0 bases, with 6 bases lying between them. Germline V CDR1 and CDR2: KGHSH, LQKENI. CDR3 DNA: TGTGCCAGCTCACCACCGTTCAGCTCTGGAAACACCATATATTTT. Its protein product is CASSPPFSSGNTIYF.

The V call is TRBV9, the J call TRBJ2-2; unclear D gene. CDR1 and CDR2 (germline): SGDLS, YYNGEE. V was shortened by 6 bases and J by 5 bases, with 5 bases between the two germline ends. The CDR3 has 11 amino acids. This CDR3 reads CASNGTGELFF. The CDR3 bases are TGTGCCAGCAACGGAACCGGGGAGCTGTTTTTT.

This chain links TRBV2 with TRBJ1-2; D gene uncertain. Germline CDR1 SNHLY, CDR2 FYNNEI. V dropped 11 bases and J dropped 8 bases, with 21 bases sitting between them. The CDR3 covers 13 residues. The DNA for the CDR3 is TGTGCCCGTCAAGCGCCGGGCGGGTTCGGCTACACCTTC. Residues: CARQAPGGFGYTF.

A few counts support this clone. The same CDR3 arises from other DNA sequences in this sample as well. The gene calls are TRBV29-1 and TRBJ2-2; no firm D call. The germline V gene has CDR1 SQVTM and CDR2 ANQGSEA. Trimming took off 5 bases at V and 3 bases at J, with 1 base between the two ends. This CDR3 region has 10 residues. Written as DNA, the CDR3 is TGCAGCGTTTACACCGGGGAGCTGTTTTTT. Its protein product is CSVYTGELFF.